The 26 T cell receptor beta chains listed next were all sequenced from one sample in a study of OX40 agonist ivuxolimab in advanced cancers. Assay used: immunoSEQ multiplex PCR; TCRdb lists only in-frame clones, some missing. The data hold about 130,000 clones, with 92% observed a single time. Sequencing used CD4+ or CD8+ T cells sorted from blood, obtained in a trial of the OX40 agonist ivuxolimab. The origin of the receptors is an adult with an advanced solid tumor such as melanoma, head and neck, liver or kidney cancer.

This clone was picked up a small number of times. The rearrangement uses TRBV19 and TRBJ1-3, with D uncertain. V was clipped by 10 bases and J by 3 bases, with 19 bases between them. The CDR3 consists of 15 residues. The germline V gene encodes CDR1 LNHDA and CDR2 SQIVND (reference sequence). The CDR3 coding sequence is TGTGCCACCCCGACGGGAGATTTTTTTGGAAACACCATATATTTT. It codes for CATPTGDFFGNTIYF.

The V call is TRBV5-1, the J call TRBJ2-5; D not certain. The CDR3 totals 11 residues. The germline gives CDR1 SGHRS, CDR2 YFSETQ. V lost 6 bases and J lost 2, with 5 bases in between. In nucleotides, the CDR3 is TGCGCCAGCACGAAACAAGAGACCCAGTACTTC. Its protein product is CASTKQETQYF.

CDR3 coding DNA: TGTGCCAGCAGCTTAGATCAGAGCGGGGAGCTGTTTTTT. Its protein is CASSLDQSGELFF. The chain carries TRBV11-3 and TRBJ2-2; the D is unclear. Germline lookup yields CDR1 SGHNT and CDR2 YENEEA. This CDR3 region has 13 residues. V was cut by 0 bases and J by 7 bases, with 6 bases left in between.

The gene calls are TRBV5-5 and TRBJ2-1, with no clear D. The CDR3 loop spans 14 amino acids. Germline V gene lookup returns CDR1 SGHKS and CDR2 YYEKEE (reference sequence). V shed 1 base and J shed 5 bases, with 10 bases lying between them. The CDR3 DNA is TGTGCCAGCAGCTTGTTGGCGGTTAACAATGAGCAGTTCTTC. The encoded protein is CASSLLAVNNEQFF.

The chain links TRBV4-1 to TRBJ2-3, with D possibly matching TRBD2 (5 bases). The V end lost 1 base, the J end lost 6 bases, and 14 bases lay between the germline ends. This CDR3 contains 15 residues. Germline CDR1 and CDR2: MGHRA and YSYEKL. DNA for the CDR3: TGCGCCAGCAGCCAAGTTCGGACTGCGGTCGATACGCAGTATTTT. Encoded protein: CASSQVRTAVDTQYF.

The V gene is TRBV6-1, the J gene TRBJ2-7; D is perhaps TRBD1 (6 bases). Trimming removed 3 bases at V and 2 bases at J, with 20 bases between. This CDR3 has 17 amino acids. Germline V gene lookup returns CDR1 MNHNS and CDR2 SASEGT. Here the CDR3 reads CASSERGWNRAAYEQYF. The CDR3 DNA reads TGTGCCAGCAGTGAGAGGGGTTGGAACAGGGCGGCCTACGAGCAGTACTTC.

This clone has just one count. V is TRBV4-3 and J is TRBJ1-6; maybe TRBD1 (5 bases). V lost 0 bases to trimming and J lost 8 bases, with 11 bases between them. CDR3 length: 15 residues. The germline gives CDR1 LGHNA, CDR2 YSLEER. CDR3 in amino acids: CASSQERGRHSPLHF. As DNA, the CDR3 is TGCGCCAGCAGCCAAGAAAGGGGACGCCATTCACCCCTCCACTTT.

This chain uses TRBV6-6 with TRBJ2-7, with D perhaps matching TRBD1 (5 bases). CDR3 length: 16 residues. Germline values: CDR1 MNHNY, CDR2 SVGAGI (reference sequence). With 0 bases removed from V and 0 bases from J, the gap between germline ends came to 12 bases. The CDR3 region is CASSYSTEINSYEQYF. The CDR3 nucleotides are TGTGCCAGCAGTTACTCGACAGAAATAAACTCCTACGAGCAGTACTTC.

J is TRBJ2-5 and V is TRBV27, with 7 bases aligning to TRBD1. There are 16 residues in the CDR3. V was pared by 3 bases and J by 1 base, with 8 bases of the junction left unmatched. Germline V gene sequence: CDR1 MNHEY, CDR2 SMNVEV (reference sequence). DNA of the CDR3: TGTGCCAGCAGTTTCGATTGGACAGGCGTCCAAGAGACCCAGTACTTC. Protein sequence: CASSFDWTGVQETQYF.

This clone was counted once. The chain joins TRBV5-1 to TRBJ2-2; D is possibly TRBD1 (5 bases). V gave up 4 bases and J gave up 2 bases, with 15 bases separating them. The CDR3 extends over 16 amino acids. The V gene's germline CDR1 is SGHRS and CDR2 YFSETQ. CDR3 nucleotide sequence: TGCGCCAGCAGCGTTCTAGGGGCACTCAACACCGGGGAGCTGTTTTTT. Amino acid sequence: CASSVLGALNTGELFF. Full variable domain (outside the CDR3, taken from reference TRBV5-1 and TRBJ2-2): KAGVTQTPRYLIKTRGQQVTLSCSPISGHRSVSWYQQTPGQGLQFLFEYFSETQRNKGNFPGRFSGRQFSNSRSEMNVSTLELGDSALYLCASSVLGALNTGELFFGEGSRLTVL.

The chain combines TRBV2 with TRBJ2-7; D is unclear. Per germline, CDR1 SNHLY and CDR2 FYNNEI. This CDR3 region has 12 residues. V lost 6 bases to trimming and J lost 4 bases, with 10 bases between them. CDR3 nucleotide sequence: TGTGCCAGCAGGGCAGCTGAATACGAGCAGTACTTC. Translation gives CASRAAEYEQYF.

The rearrangement uses TRBV5-1 and TRBJ2-1; 11 bases agree with TRBD2. Unmatched junction bases numbered 9, after V lost 0 bases and J lost 10 bases. The CDR3 sequence is 16 residues long. Germline CDR1 SGHRS, CDR2 YFSETQ. The CDR3 DNA follows: TGCGCCAGCAGCTTGGGAGTAGCGGGAGGGGTCCGCGAGCAGTTCTTC. Translated, it gives CASSLGVAGGVREQFF.

V is TRBV28 and J is TRBJ2-7; no clear D gene. The CDR3 contains 15 residues. CDR1 MDHEN and CDR2 SYDVKM come from the germline V gene. V lost 4 bases and J lost 3, with 16 bases in between. The DNA of the CDR3 is TGTGCCAGCAGTTCAGCTTCCGGGCCCCGCTACGAGCAGTACTTC. Protein product: CASSSASGPRYEQYF.

V usage is TRBV5-1 and J usage is TRBJ1-2; 10 bases are shared with TRBD1. Germline loops: CDR1 SGHRS, CDR2 YFSETQ. V was pared by 3 bases and J by 5 bases, with 7 bases of the junction left unmatched. The CDR3 length is 15 residues. In nucleotides, the CDR3 is TGCGCCAGCAGCTACCGACAGGGGGCGCCTTATGGCTACACCTTC. It codes for CASSYRQGAPYGYTF.

The rearrangement links TRBV4-2 to TRBJ2-1; TRBD2 agrees at 8 bases. The J segment lost 0 bases and the V segment lost 4 bases, leaving 11 bases of the junction unmatched. The length of the CDR3 is 18 residues. Per the germline V gene, CDR1 is LGHNA and CDR2 is YNFKEQ. The CDR3 coding sequence is TGTGCCAGCAGCCCGGTCCGGGGGGGCGGGAGCTCCTACAATGAGCAGTTCTTC. Translation: CASSPVRGGGSSYNEQFF.

The rearrangement links TRBV28 to TRBJ2-7, with TRBD2 identical over 8 bases. The trim removed 10 bases at V and 6 bases at J, leaving 8 bases unmatched. The V gene's germline CDR1 is MDHEN and CDR2 SYDVKM. The CDR3 extends over 12 amino acids. For the CDR3, the DNA is TGTGCCACCACGGGGGGGCCCAGCGAGCAGTACTTC. Translating it yields CATTGGPSEQYF.

The V gene is TRBV7-9, the J gene TRBJ2-5, with TRBD1 matching over 11 bases. Trimming removed 1 base from V and 5 bases from J; junction bases left unmatched: 3. The CDR3 length is 15 residues. Germline CDR1 and CDR2: SEHNR and FQNEAQ (reference sequence). The CDR3 region has the DNA TGTGCCAGCAGCTTAGGGACAGGGGGCCTGGAGACCCAGTACTTC. This codes for CASSLGTGGLETQYF.

The chain recombines TRBV5-4 with TRBJ1-1; D not certain. The V and J ends lost 0 bases and 1 base respectively, with 7 bases between them. Per the germline V gene, CDR1 is SGHNT and CDR2 is YYREEE (reference sequence). The CDR3 runs to 14 residues. CDR3 sequence reads: CASSLDKRNTEAFF. CDR3 nucleotides: TGTGCCAGCAGCTTGGATAAAAGGAACACTGAAGCTTTCTTT.

The chain has TRBV7-9 and TRBJ1-3; D is undetermined. From germline, CDR1 is SEHNR and CDR2 FQNEAQ (reference sequence). This CDR3 is built from 16 residues. Trimming stripped 5 bases from V and 0 bases from J, with 14 bases between. CDR3 nucleotide sequence: TGTGCCAGCAGCCAAGCCGAGGACCACTCTGGAAACACCATATATTTT. Amino acid sequence: CASSQAEDHSGNTIYF. Filled out from reference TRBV7-9 and TRBJ1-3, the complete variable domain reads DTGVSQNPRHKITKRGQNVTFRCDPISEHNRLYWYRQTLGQGPEFLTYFQNEAQLEKSRLLSDRFSAERPKGSFSTLEIQRTEQGDSAMYLCASSQAEDHSGNTIYFGEGSWLTVV.

The chain employs TRBV6-5 and TRBJ2-7; the match to TRBD1 covers 7 bases. The CDR3 has 13 amino acids. Germline V lookup: CDR1 MNHEY, CDR2 SVGAGI. J gave up 3 bases and V 5 bases, and 4 bases lay outside the gene matches. The CDR3 is CASSRQGLYEQYF. CDR3 nucleotide sequence: TGTGCCAGCAGTAGACAGGGTCTCTACGAGCAGTACTTC.

This clone was observed once. The V and J genes are TRBV6-5 and TRBJ1-3; possibly TRBD1 for D (6 bases). The CDR3 covers 14 residues. CDR1 is MNHEY and CDR2 is SVGAGI in the germline V gene. The V end was cut by 6 bases, the J end by 2 bases, with 11 bases between. CDR3 nucleotides: TGTGCCAGCAGGAAGACAGGAGCTGGAAACACCATATATTTT. It codes for CASRKTGAGNTIYF.

The table lists this clone with a count of one. This chain links TRBV28 with TRBJ2-5; D remains unclear. CDR1 is MDHEN, CDR2 SYDVKM, per germline. This CDR3 comprises 17 residues. The germline V and J ends were trimmed by 5 bases and 1 base, with 20 bases remaining between them. CDR3 loop: CASSTNSGQETQETQYF. The CDR3, as DNA: TGTGCCAGCAGTACGAATAGTGGGCAGGAGACCCAAGAGACCCAGTACTTC.

This clone has just one count. V is TRBV5-1 and J is TRBJ1-4; D perhaps matches TRBD1 (6 bases). The germline gives CDR1 SGHRS, CDR2 YFSETQ. Trimming took off 2 bases at V and 7 bases at J, with 18 bases between the two ends. The CDR3 length is 16 residues. The CDR3, as DNA: TGCGCCAGCAGCTTATCCAGACAGGCAGAGAGTGAAAAACTGTTTTTT. This encodes CASSLSRQAESEKLFF.

V and J are TRBV5-4 and TRBJ2-7; D ambiguous. This CDR3 contains 13 residues. Per the germline V gene, CDR1 is SGHNT and CDR2 is YYREEE (reference sequence). Trimming shortened V by 3 bases and J by 1 base, and 8 bases separated the two germline ends. CDR3 in amino acids: CASSWGLSYEQYF. Here the CDR3 DNA reads TGTGCCAGCAGCTGGGGTTTGTCCTACGAGCAGTACTTC.

This clone was found once. V is TRBV18 and J is TRBJ2-7; 10 bases map to TRBD1. CDR1 KGHSH and CDR2 LQKENI come from the germline V gene. The CDR3 is made up of 16 amino acids. J gave up 6 bases and V 4 bases, and 12 bases lay outside the gene matches. CDR3: CASSLGQGRTLPEQYF. The CDR3, as DNA: TGTGCCAGCTCACTGGGACAGGGGCGTACTCTCCCCGAGCAGTACTTC.

At least ten counts were recorded for this clone. J is TRBJ2-4 and V is TRBV11-2, with D maybe TRBD2 (6 bases). Germline-derived CDR1 and CDR2 are SGHAT and FQNNGV. This CDR3 is built from 14 residues. Deletions cut 3 bases from V and 3 bases from J, with 9 bases between. Written as DNA, the CDR3 is TGTGCCAGCAGCTTCCTAGCGAACAAAAACATTCAGTACTTC. Translating it yields CASSFLANKNIQYF.